This entry lists 8 T cell receptor beta chains sequenced from one sample in a study of blood T cell repertoires in COVID-19. The assay was immunoSEQ multiplex PCR, and TCRdb's table has in-frame clones only and misses some. The table records 70,000 to 95,000 clones, nearly 85% of them present only once. The sample was peripheral blood. The origin of the receptors is an older woman with acute or convalescent COVID-19.

The rearrangement uses TRBV4-1 and TRBJ1-6, with D hard to call. Germline assignment: CDR1 MGHRA and CDR2 YSYEKL. The V end lost 0 bases, the J end lost 7 bases, and 10 bases lay between the germline ends. This CDR3 comprises 15 residues. CDR3 bases: TGCGCCAGCAGCCAAGAGTGGGAGGTCAATTCACCCCTCCACTTT. This sequence encodes CASSQEWEVNSPLHF.

This chain links TRBV28 with TRBJ1-6, with TRBD1 identical over 8 bases. Unmatched junction bases numbered 11, after V lost 7 bases and J lost 3 bases. Germline-derived CDR1 and CDR2 are MDHEN and SYDVKM. The CDR3 length is 17 residues. CDR3 DNA: TGTGCCAGCACCCCAATTCAGGGGGCCCTCTATAATTCACCCCTCCACTTT. This translates into CASTPIQGALYNSPLHF.

The chain's CDR3 is CASSFVLAVAGYTF. The CDR3 DNA reads as TGTGCCAGCAGCTTCGTCTTGGCAGTGGCTGGCTACACCTTC. This rearrangement joins TRBV5-6 to TRBJ1-2; D remains ambiguous. CDR1 and CDR2 from the germline V gene are SGHDT and YYEEEE. Trimming took off 2 bases at V and 7 bases at J, with 15 bases between the two ends. The length of the CDR3 is 14 residues.

The J gene is TRBJ1-5, the V gene TRBV6-1, with D possibly being TRBD1 (5 bases). Germline lookup yields CDR1 MNHNS and CDR2 SASEGT. Between the trimmed V and J ends, which lost 3 bases and 4 bases, there was a span of 16 bases. CDR3 length: 16 residues. The CDR3: CASSDQRQIRNQPQHF. The CDR3 DNA follows: TGTGCCAGCAGTGACCAACGACAGATTAGGAATCAGCCCCAGCATTTT.

V and J are TRBV27 and TRBJ1-5; D not certain. V was trimmed by 3 bases and J by 0 bases, leaving 6 bases between them. The CDR3 loop spans 14 amino acids. From germline, CDR1 is MNHEY and CDR2 SMNVEV (reference sequence). This CDR3 reads CASSFHFSNQPQHF. CDR3 nucleotide sequence: TGTGCCAGCAGTTTTCATTTTAGCAATCAGCCCCAGCATTTT.

This rearrangement joins TRBV6-2 or TRBV6-3 to TRBJ2-1; 12 nucleotides line up with TRBD2. V dropped 5 bases and J dropped 3; count of bases not matched to a gene: 2. The CDR3 runs to 15 residues. CDR1 MNHEY and CDR2 SVGEGT come from the germline V gene. The DNA of the CDR3 is TGTGCCAGCAGTCAGACTAGCGGGGGCTACAATGAGCAGTTCTTC. It specifies CASSQTSGGYNEQFF.

J is TRBJ2-1 and V is TRBV7-9; 9 bases fit TRBD2. The length of the CDR3 is 14 residues. CDR1 is SEHNR and CDR2 is FQNEAQ in the germline V gene (reference sequence). The trim removed 5 bases at V and 7 bases at J, leaving 6 bases unmatched. CDR3 in DNA: TGTGCCAGCAGCGGTAGCGGGAGAGGGAATGAGCAGTTCTTC. Its protein product is CASSGSGRGNEQFF.

A word on this clone: The same CDR3 arises from other DNA sequences in this sample as well. The gene calls are TRBV2 and TRBJ2-3; 14 bases map to TRBD2. J gave up 3 bases and V 4 bases, and 0 bases lay outside the gene matches. Germline assignment: CDR1 SNHLY and CDR2 FYNNEI. This CDR3 has 15 amino acids. This CDR3 reads CASSGLAGGTDTQYF. In DNA, the CDR3 is TGTGCCAGCAGTGGACTAGCGGGGGGGACAGATACGCAGTATTTT. The full variable domain, rest sourced from reference TRBV2 and TRBJ2-3, is EPEVTQTPSHQVTQMGQEVILRCVPISNHLYFYWYRQILGQKVEFLVSFYNNEISEKSEIFDDQFSVERPDGSNFTLKIRSTKLEDSAMYFCASSGLAGGTDTQYFGPGTRLTVL.